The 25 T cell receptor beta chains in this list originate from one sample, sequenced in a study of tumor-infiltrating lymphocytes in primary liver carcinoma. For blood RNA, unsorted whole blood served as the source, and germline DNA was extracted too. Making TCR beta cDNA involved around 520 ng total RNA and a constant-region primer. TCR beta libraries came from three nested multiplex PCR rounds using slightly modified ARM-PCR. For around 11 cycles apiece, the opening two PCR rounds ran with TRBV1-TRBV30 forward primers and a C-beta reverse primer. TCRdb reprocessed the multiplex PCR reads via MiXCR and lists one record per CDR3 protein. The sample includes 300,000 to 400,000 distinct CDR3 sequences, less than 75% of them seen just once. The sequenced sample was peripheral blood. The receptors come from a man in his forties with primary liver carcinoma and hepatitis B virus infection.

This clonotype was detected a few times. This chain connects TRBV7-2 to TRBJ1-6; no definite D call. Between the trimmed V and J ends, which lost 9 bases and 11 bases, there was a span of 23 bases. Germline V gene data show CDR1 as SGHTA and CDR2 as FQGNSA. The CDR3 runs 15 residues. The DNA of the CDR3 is TGTGCCAGTAGCAAAGAGGCCCGGGGATCGGCACCCCTCCACTTT. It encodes CASSKEARGSAPLHF.

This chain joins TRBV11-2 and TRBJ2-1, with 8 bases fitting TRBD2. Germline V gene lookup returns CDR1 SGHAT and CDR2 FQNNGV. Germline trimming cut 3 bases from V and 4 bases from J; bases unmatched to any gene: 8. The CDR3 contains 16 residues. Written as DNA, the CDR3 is TGTGCCAGCAGCTTCTGTCGACTAGCGTATTACAATGAGCAGTTCTTC. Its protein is CASSFCRLAYYNEQFF.

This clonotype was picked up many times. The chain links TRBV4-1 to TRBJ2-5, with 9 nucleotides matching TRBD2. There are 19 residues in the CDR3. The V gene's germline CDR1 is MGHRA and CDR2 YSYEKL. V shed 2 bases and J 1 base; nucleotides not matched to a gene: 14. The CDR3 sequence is CASSQYGLVTSGTQETQYF. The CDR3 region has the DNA TGCGCCAGCAGCCAATACGGTTTGGTGACTAGCGGAACCCAAGAGACCCAGTACTTC.

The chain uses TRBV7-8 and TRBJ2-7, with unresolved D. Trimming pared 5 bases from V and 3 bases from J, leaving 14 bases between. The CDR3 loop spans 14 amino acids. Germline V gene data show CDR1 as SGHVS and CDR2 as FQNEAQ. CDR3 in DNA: TGTGCCAGCAGCCAAAGAAGGGTTGTCTACGAGCAGTACTTC. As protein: CASSQRRVVYEQYF.

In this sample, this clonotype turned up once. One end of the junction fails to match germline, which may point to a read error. The CDR3 reads CSSSRSGSETQYF. The CDR3 DNA reads as TGTTCCAGCAGCCGGAGCGGGAGTGAGACCCAGTACTTC. The chain recombines TRBV11-2 with TRBJ2-5; 8 positions agree with TRBD2. Germline V gives CDR1 SGHAT, CDR2 FQNNGV. This CDR3 region has 13 residues. The variable domain in full, completed from reference TRBV11-2 and TRBJ2-5, reads EAGVAQSPRYKIIEKRQSVAFWCNPISGHATLYWYQQILGQGPKLLIQFQNNGVVDDSQLPKDRFSAERLKGVDSTLKIQPAKLEDSAVYLCSSSRSGSETQYFGPGTRLLVL.

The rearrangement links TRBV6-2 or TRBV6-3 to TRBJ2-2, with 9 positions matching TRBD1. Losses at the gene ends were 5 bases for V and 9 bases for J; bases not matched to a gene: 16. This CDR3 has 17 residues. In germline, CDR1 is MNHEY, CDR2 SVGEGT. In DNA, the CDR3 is TGTGCCAGCAGTAACCCCACAGGGGGCACGAAGACCTGGGAGCTGTTTTTT. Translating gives CASSNPTGGTKTWELFF.

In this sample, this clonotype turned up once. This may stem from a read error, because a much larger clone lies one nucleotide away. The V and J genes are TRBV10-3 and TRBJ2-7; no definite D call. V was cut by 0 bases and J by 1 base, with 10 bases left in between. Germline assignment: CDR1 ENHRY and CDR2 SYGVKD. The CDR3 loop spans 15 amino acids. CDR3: CAISESATQSYEQYF. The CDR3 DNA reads TGTGCCATCAGTGAGTCCGCAACCCAATCCTACGAGCAGTACTTC.

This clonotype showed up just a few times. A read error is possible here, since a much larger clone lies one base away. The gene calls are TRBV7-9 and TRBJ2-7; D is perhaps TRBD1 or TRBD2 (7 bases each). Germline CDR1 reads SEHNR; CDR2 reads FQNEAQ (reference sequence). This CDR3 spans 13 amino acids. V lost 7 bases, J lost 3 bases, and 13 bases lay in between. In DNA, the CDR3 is TGTGCCAGCACTTCAGGGGGGGTCTACGAGCAGTACTTC. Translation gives CASTSGGVYEQYF.

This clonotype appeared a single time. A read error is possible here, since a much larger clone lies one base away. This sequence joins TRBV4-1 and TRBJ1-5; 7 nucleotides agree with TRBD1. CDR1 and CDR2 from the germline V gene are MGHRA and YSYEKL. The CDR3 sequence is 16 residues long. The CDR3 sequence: CASSQERGLGNQHQHF. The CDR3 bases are TGCGCCAGCAGCCAAGAAAGGGGGCTGGGAAATCAGCACCAGCATTTT.

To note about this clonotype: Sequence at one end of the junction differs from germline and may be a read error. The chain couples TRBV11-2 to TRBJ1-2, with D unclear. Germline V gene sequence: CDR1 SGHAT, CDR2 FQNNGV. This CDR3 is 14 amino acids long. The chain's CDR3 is CASITRRGEGGCTF. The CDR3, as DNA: TGTGCCAGTATAACACGACGGGGAGAGGGCGGCTGCACCTTC. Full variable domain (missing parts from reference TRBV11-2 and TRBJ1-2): EAGVAQSPRYKIIEKRQSVAFWCNPISGHATLYWYQQILGQGPKLLIQFQNNGVVDDSQLPKDRFSAERLKGVDSTLKIQPAKLEDSAVYLCASITRRGEGGCTFGSGTRLTVV.

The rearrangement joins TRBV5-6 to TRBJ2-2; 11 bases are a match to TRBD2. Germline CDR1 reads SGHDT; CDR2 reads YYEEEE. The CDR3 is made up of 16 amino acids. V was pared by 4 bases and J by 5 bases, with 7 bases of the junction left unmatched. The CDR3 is CASSRLAGGRTGELFF. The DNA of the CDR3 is TGTGCCAGCAGCCGTCTAGCGGGAGGACGGACCGGGGAGCTGTTTTTT.

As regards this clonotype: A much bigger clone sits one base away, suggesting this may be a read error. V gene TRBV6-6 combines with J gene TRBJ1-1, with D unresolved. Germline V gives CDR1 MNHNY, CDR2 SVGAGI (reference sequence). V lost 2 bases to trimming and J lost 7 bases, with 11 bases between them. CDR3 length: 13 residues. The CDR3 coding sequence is TGTGCCAGCAGTTACCTCCGGGAAGATGAAGCTTTCTTT. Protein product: CASSYLREDEAFF.

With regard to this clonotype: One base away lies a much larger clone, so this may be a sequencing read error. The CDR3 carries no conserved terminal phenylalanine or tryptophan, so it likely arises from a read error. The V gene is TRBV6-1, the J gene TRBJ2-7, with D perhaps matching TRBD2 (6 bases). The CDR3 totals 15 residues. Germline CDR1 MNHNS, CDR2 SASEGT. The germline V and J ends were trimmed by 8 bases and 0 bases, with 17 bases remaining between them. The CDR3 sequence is CASGVGGSASYEQYS. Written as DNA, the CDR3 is TGTGCCAGCGGGGTTGGGGGGAGCGCCTCCTACGAGCAGTACTCC.

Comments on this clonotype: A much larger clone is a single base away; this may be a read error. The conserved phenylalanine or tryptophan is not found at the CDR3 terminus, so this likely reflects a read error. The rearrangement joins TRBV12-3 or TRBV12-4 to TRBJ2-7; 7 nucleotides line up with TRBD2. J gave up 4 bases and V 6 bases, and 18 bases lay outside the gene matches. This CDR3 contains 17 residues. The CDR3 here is CASSRRRGIIHAYEQYL. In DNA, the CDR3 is TGTGCCAGCAGCCGAAGGCGGGGGATAATACACGCTTACGAGCAGTACTTG.

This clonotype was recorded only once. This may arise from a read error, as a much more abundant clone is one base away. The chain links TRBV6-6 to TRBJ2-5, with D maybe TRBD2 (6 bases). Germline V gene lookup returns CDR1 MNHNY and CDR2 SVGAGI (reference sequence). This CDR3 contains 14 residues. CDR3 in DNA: TGTGCCAGCAGAAATCAGCGGGCAAAGGAGACCGAGTACTTC. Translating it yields CASRNQRAKETEYF.

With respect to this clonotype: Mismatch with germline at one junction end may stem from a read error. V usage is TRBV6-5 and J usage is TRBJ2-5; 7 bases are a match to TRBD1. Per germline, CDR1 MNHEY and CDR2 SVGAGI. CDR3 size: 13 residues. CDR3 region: CTSTMTGRETQYF. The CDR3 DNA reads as TGTACCAGCACTATGACAGGGCGGGAGACCCAGTACTTC.

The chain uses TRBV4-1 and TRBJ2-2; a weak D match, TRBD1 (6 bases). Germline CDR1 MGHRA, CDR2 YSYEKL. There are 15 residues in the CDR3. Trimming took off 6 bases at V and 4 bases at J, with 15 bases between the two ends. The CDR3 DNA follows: TGCGCCAGCAGTCGGGACATGGTTTTCACCGGGGAGCTGTTTTTT. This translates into CASSRDMVFTGELFF.

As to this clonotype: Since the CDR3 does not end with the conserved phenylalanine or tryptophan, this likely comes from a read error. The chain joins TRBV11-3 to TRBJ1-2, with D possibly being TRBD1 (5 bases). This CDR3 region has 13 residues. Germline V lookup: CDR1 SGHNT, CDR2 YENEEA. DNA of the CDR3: TGTGCTCGCAGCTTGGACATGGGCTATGGCTACACCTAC. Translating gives CARSLDMGYGYTY.

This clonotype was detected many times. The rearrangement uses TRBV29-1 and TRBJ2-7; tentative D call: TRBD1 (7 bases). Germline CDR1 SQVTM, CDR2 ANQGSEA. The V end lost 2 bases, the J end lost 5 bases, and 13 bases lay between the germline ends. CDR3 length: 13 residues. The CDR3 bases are TGCAGCGTTGAAACAGGGGAGGAGGACGAGCAGTACTTC. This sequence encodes CSVETGEEDEQYF.

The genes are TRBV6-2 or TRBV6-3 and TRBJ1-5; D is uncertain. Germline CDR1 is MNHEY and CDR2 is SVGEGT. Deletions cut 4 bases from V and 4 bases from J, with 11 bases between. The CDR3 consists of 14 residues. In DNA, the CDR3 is TGTGCCAGCAGTTTCTCGAGCAAAAATCAGCCCCAGCATTTT. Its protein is CASSFSSKNQPQHF.

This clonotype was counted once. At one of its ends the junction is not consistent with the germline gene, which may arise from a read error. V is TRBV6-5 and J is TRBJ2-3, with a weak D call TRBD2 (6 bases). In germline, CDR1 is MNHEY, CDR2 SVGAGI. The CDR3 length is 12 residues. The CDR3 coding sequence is TGTGCAAGCAGTCCCTCGCGGGATACGCGGTATTTT. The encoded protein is CASSPSRDTRYF.

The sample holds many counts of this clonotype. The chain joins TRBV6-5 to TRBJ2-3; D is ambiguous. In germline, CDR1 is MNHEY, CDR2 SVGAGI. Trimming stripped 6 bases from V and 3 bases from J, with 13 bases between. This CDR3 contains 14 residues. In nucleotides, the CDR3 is TGTGCCAGCAGCCAGTTAGGTTTTACAGATACGCAGTATTTT. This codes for CASSQLGFTDTQYF.

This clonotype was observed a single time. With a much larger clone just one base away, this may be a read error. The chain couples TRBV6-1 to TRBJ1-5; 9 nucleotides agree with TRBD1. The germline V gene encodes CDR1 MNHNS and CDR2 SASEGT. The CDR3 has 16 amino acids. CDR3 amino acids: CASCEGVGQGRQPQHF. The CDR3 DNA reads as TGTGCCAGCTGTGAAGGGGTCGGACAGGGGAGGCAGCCCCAGCATTTT.

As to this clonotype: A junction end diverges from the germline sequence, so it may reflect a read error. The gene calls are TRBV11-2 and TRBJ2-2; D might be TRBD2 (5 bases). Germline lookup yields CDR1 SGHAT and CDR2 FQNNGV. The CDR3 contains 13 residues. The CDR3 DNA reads TGTGCAAGCAGCCTACTAGACACCGGGAAGCTGTTTTTT. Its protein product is CASSLLDTGKLFF.

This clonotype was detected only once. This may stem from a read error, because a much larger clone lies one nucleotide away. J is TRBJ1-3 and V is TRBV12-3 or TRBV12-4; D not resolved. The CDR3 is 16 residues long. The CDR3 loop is CASSSRTGSSGNTIHF. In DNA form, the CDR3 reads TGTGCCAGCAGTTCTAGGACCGGGAGCTCTGGAAACACCATACATTTT.